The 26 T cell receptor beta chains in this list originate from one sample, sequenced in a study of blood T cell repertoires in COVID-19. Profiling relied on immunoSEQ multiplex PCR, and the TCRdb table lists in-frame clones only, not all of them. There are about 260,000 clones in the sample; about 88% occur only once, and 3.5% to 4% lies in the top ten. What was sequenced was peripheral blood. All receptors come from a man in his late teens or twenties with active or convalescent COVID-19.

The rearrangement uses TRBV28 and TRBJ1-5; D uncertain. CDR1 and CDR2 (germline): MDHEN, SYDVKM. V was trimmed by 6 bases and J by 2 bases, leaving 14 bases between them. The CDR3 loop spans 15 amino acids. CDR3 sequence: CASRFPGSRNQPQHF. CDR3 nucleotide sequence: TGTGCCAGCAGGTTTCCGGGATCCCGCAATCAGCCCCAGCATTTT.

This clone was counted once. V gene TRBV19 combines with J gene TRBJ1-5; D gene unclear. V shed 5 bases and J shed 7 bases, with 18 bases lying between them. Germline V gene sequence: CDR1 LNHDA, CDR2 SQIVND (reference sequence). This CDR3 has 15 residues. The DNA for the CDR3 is TGTGCCAGTAGTCGACTCGGCCCCGGCACCCAGCCCCAGCATTTT. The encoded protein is CASSRLGPGTQPQHF.

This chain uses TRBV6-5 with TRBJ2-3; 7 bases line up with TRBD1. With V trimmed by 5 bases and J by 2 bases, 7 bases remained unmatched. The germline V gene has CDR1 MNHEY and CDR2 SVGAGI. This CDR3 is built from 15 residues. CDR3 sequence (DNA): TGTGCCAGCAGTCGAAGGGGGCCGGTCACAGATACGCAGTATTTT. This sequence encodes CASSRRGPVTDTQYF.

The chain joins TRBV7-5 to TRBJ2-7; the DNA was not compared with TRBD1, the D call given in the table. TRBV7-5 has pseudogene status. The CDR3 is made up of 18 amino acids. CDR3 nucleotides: TGTGTCAGAAGCTTAGATTGCCCCCCGGGACAGGGGTCCTACGAGCAGTACTTC. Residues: CVRSLDCPPGQGSYEQYF.

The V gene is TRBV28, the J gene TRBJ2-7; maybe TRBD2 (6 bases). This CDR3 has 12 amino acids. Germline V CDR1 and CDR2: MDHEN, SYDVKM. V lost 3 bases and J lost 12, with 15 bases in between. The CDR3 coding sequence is TGTGCCAGCAGTTTTGATGGGAGGAAGGTGTACTTC. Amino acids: CASSFDGRKVYF.

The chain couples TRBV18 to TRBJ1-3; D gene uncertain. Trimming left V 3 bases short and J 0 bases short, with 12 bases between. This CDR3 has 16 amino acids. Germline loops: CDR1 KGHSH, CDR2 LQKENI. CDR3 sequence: CASSPVDISSGNTIYF. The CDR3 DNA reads TGTGCCAGCTCACCTGTCGACATTAGCTCTGGAAACACCATATATTTT.

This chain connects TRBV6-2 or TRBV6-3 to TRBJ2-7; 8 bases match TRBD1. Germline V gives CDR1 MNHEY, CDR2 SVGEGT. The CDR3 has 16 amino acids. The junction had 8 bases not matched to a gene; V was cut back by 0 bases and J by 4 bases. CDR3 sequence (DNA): TGTGCCAGCAGTTACTCTACCGGGACAGGAGGTTACGAGCAGTACTTC. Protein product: CASSYSTGTGGYEQYF.

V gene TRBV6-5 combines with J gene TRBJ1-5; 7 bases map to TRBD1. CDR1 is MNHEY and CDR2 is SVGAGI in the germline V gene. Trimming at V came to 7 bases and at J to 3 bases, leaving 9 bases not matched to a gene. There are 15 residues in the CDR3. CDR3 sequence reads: CASTVTGTNNQPQHF. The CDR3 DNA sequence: TGTGCCAGCACCGTGACAGGGACAAACAATCAGCCCCAGCATTTT.

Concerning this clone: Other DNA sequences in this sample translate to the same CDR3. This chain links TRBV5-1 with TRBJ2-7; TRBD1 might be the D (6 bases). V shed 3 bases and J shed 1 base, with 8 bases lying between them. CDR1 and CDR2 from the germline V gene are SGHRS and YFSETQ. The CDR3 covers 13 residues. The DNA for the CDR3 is TGCGCCAGCAGCTCTACAGGGTCCTACGAGCAGTACTTC. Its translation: CASSSTGSYEQYF.

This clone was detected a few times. The CDR3 DNA is TGTGCCAGCAGTTACAGTGAGGATAACACTGAAGCTTTCTTT. Amino acid sequence: CASSYSEDNTEAFF. V is TRBV6-5 and J is TRBJ1-1; D not certain. The CDR3 consists of 14 residues. Trimming pared 2 bases from V and 2 bases from J, leaving 9 bases between. The germline gives CDR1 MNHEY, CDR2 SVGAGI.

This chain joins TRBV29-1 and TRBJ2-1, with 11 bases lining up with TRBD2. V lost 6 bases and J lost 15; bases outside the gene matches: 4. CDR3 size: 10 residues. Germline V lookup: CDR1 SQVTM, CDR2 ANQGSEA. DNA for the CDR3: TGCAGCGTACTAGCGGGGGATCTGTTCTTC. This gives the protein CSVLAGDLFF.

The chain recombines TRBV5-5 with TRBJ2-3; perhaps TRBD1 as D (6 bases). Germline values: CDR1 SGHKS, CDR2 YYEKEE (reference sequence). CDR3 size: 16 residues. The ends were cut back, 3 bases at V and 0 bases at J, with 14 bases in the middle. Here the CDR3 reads CASSYRTATSTDTQYF. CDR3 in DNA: TGTGCCAGCAGCTATAGGACAGCTACTAGCACAGATACGCAGTATTTT.

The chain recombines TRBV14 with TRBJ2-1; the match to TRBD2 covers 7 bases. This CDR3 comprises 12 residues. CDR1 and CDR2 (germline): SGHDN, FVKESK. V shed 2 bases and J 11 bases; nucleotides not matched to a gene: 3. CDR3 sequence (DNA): TGTGCCAGCAGCCAAACGCGGGGGAAGCAGTTCTTC. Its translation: CASSQTRGKQFF.

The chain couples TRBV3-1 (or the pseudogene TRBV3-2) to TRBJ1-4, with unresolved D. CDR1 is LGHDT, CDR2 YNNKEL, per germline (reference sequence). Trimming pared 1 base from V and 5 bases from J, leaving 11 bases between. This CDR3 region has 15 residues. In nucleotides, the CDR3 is TGTGCCAGCAGCCAAGTCGGCCAGAGGAATGAAAAACTGTTTTTT. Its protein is CASSQVGQRNEKLFF.

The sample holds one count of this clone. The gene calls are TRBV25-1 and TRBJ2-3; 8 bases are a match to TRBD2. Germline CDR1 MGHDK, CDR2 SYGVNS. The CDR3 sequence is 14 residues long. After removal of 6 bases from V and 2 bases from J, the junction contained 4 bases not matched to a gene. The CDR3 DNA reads TGTGCCAGCAGCGCGGGGGGATACACAGATACGCAGTATTTT. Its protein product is CASSAGGYTDTQYF. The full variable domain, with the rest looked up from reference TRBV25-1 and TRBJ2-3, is EADIYQTPRYLVIGTGKKITLECSQTMGHDKMYWYQQDPGMELHLIHYSYGVNSTEKGDLSSESTVSRIRTEHFPLTLESARPSHTSQYLCASSAGGYTDTQYFGPGTRLTVL.

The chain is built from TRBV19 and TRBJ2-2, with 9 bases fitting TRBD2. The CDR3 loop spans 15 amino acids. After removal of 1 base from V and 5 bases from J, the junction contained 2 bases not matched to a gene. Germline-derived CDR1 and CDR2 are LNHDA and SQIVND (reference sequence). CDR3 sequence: CASSIVLAGTGELFF. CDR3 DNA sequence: TGTGCCAGTAGTATAGTGCTAGCGGGAACCGGGGAGCTGTTTTTT.

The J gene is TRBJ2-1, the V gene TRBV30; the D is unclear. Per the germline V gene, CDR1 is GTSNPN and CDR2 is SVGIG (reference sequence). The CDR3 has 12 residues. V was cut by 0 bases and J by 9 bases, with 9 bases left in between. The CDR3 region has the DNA TGTGCCTGGAGTGTACTTGCAAGTGAGCAGTTCTTC. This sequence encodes CAWSVLASEQFF.

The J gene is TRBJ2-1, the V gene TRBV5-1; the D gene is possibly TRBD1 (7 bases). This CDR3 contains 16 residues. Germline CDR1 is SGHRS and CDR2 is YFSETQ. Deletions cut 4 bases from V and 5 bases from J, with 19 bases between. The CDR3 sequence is CASSRGQDYFNNEQFF. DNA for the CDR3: TGCGCCAGCAGCCGCGGACAGGACTATTTTAACAATGAGCAGTTCTTC.

CDR3 DNA sequence: TGTGCCAGCAGCGTTACAGGGGTTAATTCACCCCTCCACTTT. As protein: CASSVTGVNSPLHF. The chain joins TRBV27 to TRBJ1-6; 7 positions match TRBD1. V shed 6 bases and J 6 bases; nucleotides not matched to a gene: 5. This CDR3 spans 14 amino acids. Germline V gene lookup returns CDR1 MNHEY and CDR2 SMNVEV (reference sequence).

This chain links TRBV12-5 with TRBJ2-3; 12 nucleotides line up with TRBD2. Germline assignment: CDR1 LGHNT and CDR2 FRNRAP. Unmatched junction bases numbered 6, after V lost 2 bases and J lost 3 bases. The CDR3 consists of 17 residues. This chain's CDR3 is CASGLSTGLAGTDTQYF. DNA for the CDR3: TGTGCTAGTGGTTTGTCGACAGGACTAGCGGGAACAGATACGCAGTATTTT.

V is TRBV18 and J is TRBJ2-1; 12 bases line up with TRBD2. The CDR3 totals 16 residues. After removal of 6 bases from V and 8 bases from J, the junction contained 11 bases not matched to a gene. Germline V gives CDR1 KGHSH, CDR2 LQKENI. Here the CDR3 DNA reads TGTGCCAGCTCCCGTCTAGCGGGAGGGAGTGTCGATGAGCAGTTCTTC. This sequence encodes CASSRLAGGSVDEQFF.

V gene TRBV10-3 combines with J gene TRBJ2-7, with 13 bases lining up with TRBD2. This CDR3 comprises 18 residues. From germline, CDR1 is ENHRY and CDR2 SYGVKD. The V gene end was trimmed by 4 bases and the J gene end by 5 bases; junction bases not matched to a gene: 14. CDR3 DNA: TGTGCCATCAGTGGTAGTATTCCGACTAGCGGGAGGTTGAACGAGCAGTACTTC. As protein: CAISGSIPTSGRLNEQYF.

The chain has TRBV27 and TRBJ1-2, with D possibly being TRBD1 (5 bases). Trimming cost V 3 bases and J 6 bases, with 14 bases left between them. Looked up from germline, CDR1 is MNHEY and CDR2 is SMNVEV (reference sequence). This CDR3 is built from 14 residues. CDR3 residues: CASSLGTGGNGYTF. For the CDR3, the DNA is TGTGCCAGCAGTTTGGGCACGGGGGGGAATGGCTACACCTTC.

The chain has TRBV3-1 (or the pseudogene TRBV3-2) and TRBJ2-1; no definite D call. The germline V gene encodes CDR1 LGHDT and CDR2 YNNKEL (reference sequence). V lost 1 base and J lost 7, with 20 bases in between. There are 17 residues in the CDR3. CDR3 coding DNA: TGTGCCAGCAGCCAAGTAGGTCGGAGCGCGACGAGGAATGAGCAGTTCTTC. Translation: CASSQVGRSATRNEQFF.

The CDR3 sequence: CASSLGPQGTYEQYF. CDR3 bases: TGTGCCAGCAGCTTAGGACCACAGGGCACCTACGAGCAGTACTTC. The chain joins TRBV11-3 to TRBJ2-7, with D possibly TRBD1 on 6 matching bases. The CDR3 is 15 residues long. The V end was cut by 1 base, the J end by 2 bases, with 12 bases between. Germline CDR1 SGHNT, CDR2 YENEEA.

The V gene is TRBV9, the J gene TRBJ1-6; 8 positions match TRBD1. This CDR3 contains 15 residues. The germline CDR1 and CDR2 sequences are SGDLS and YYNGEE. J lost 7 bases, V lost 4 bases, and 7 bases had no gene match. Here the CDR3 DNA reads TGTGCCAGCAGCCCTGGACAGGGCCTCAATTCACCCCTCCACTTT. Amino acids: CASSPGQGLNSPLHF. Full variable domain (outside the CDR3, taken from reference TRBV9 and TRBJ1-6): DSGVTQTPKHLITATGQRVTLRCSPRSGDLSVYWYQQSLDQGLQFLIQYYNGEERAKGNILERFSAQQFPDLHSELNLSSLELGDSALYFCASSPGQGLNSPLHFGNGTRLTVT.